This TCR beta chain was documented in a study of blood T cell repertoires in COVID-19. About the study: Acute and convalescent COVID-19 specimens originated in the United States, Italy and Spain. Nucleic acid was either cDNA or gDNA, and it came from T cells, B-cell-depleted T cells, or PBMCs.

In the original analysis: From reference gene primer amplification, estimates of nucleated cell counts were derived. The method was immunoSEQ multiplex PCR; TCRdb's version includes in-frame clones alone and lacks a portion of them. V and J calls and clone size are given by that table; D and trimming were obtained from the DNA. Counted here are approximately 280,000 clones, 70% to 90% occurring once; the ten biggest clones make up 9.5% to 12%. Trimming took off 1 base at V and 2 bases at J, with 11 bases between the two ends. There are 15 residues in the CDR3. Germline CDR1 reads SGHNT; CDR2 reads YYREEE (reference sequence).

This sequence originates from a woman in her 70s with acute or convalescent COVID-19. The chain recombines TRBV5-4 with TRBJ2-3; tentatively, D is TRBD1 (6 bases). The sequenced material came from peripheral blood. CDR3 in amino acids: CASSLFGDTTDTQYF. In DNA form, the CDR3 reads TGTGCCAGCAGCTTGTTTGGGGACACCACAGATACGCAGTATTTT.